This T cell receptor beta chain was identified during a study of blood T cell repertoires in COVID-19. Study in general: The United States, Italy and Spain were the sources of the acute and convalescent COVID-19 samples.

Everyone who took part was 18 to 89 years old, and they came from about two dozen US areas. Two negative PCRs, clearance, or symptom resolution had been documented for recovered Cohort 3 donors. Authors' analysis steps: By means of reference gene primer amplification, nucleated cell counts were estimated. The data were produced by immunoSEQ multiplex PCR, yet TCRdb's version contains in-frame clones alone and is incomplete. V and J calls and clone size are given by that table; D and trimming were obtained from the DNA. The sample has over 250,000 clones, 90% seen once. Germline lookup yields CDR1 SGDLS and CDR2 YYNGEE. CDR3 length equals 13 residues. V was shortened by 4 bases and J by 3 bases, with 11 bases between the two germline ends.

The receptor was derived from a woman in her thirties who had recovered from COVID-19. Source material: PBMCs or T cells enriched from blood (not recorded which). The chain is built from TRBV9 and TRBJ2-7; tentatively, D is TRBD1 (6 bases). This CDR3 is CASSPPDSYEQYF. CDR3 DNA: TGTGCCAGCAGCCCCCCGGACAGCTACGAGCAGTACTTC.